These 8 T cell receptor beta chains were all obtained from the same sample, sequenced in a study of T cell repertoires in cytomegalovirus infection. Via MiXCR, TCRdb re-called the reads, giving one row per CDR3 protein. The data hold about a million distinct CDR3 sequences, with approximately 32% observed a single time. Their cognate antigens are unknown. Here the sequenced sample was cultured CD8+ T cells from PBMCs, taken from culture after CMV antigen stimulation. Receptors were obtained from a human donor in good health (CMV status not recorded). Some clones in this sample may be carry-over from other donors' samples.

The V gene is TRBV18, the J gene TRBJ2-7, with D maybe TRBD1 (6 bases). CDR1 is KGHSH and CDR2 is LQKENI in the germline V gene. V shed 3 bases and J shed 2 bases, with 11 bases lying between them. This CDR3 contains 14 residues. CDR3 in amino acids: CASSPPGDAYEQYV. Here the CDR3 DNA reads TGTGCCAGCTCACCCCCAGGGGACGCCTACGAGCAGTACGTC.

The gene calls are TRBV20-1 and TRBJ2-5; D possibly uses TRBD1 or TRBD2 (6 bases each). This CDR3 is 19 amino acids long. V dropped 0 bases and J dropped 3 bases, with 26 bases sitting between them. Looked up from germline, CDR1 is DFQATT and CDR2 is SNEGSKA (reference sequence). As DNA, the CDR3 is TGCAGTGCTAGAGACAGCCGAGAAAGGCTCGGGGGCCAGGAAGAGACCCAGTACTTC. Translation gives CSARDSRERLGGQEETQYF.

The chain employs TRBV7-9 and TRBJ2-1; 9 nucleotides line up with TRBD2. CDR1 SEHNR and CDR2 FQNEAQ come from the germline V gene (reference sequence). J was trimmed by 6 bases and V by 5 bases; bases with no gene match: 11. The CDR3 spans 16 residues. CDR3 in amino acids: CASSPLAGAATNEQFF. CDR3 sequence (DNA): TGTGCCAGCAGCCCGTTAGCGGGGGCCGCGACCAATGAGCAGTTCTTC. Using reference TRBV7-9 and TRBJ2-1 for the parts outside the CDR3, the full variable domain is DTGVSQNPRHKITKRGQNVTFRCDPISEHNRLYWYRQTLGQGPEFLTYFQNEAQLEKSRLLSDRFSAERPKGSFSTLEIQRTEQGDSAMYLCASSPLAGAATNEQFFGPGTRLTVL.

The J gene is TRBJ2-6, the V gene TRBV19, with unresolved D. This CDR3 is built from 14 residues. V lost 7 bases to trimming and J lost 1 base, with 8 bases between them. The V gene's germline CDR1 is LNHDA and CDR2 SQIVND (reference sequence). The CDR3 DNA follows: TGTGCCAGTAACGTCTTATCTGGGGCCAACGTCCTGACTTTC. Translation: CASNVLSGANVLTF. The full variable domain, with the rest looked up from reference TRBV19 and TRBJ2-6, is DGGITQSPKYLFRKEGQNVTLSCEQNLNHDAMYWYRQDPGQGLRLIYYSQIVNDFQKGDIAEGYSVSREKKESFPLTVTSAQKNPTAFYLCASNVLSGANVLTFGAGSRLTVL.

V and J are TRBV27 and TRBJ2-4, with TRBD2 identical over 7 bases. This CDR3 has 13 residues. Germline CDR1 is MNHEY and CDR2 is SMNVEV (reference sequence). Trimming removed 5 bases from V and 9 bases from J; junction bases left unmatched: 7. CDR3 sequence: CASSTLGEGIQYF. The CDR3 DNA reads TGTGCCAGCAGTACCCTGGGGGAGGGCATTCAGTACTTC.

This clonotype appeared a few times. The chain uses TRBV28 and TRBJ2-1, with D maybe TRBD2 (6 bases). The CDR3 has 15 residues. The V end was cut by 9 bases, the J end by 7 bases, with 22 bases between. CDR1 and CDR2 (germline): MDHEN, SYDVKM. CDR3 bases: TGTGCCAGTGGGGGACCCGGGACTCCTCTGAATGAGCAGTTCTTC. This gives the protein CASGGPGTPLNEQFF.

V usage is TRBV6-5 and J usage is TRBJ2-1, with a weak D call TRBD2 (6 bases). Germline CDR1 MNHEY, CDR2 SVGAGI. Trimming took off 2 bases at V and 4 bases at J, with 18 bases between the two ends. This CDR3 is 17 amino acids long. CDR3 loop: CASSYTSDGGAYNEQFF. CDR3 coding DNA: TGTGCCAGCAGTTACACGTCCGACGGGGGAGCTTACAATGAGCAGTTCTTC.

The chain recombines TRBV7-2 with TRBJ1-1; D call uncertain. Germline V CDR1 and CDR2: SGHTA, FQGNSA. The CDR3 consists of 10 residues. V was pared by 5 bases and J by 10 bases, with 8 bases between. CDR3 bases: TGTGCCAGCAGCCCCCACGGAGCTTTCTTT. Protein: CASSPHGAFF. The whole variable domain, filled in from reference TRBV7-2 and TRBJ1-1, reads GAGVSQSPSNKVTEKGKDVELRCDPISGHTALYWYRQSLGQGLEFLIYFQGNSAPDKSGLPSDRFSAERTGGSVSTLTIQRTQQEDSAVYLCASSPHGAFFGQGTRLTVV.